The T cell receptor (beta chain) under discussion was sequenced for a study of control samples from healthy donors and cancer patients. Generated by immunoSEQ multiplex PCR, the TCRdb table keeps only in-frame clones and is missing some. Of over 100,000 clones in the sample, approximately 92% were seen once. The CDR3 length is 15 residues. Germline CDR1 is LNHDA and CDR2 is SQIVND (reference sequence). V lost 7 bases, J lost 4 bases, and 8 bases stayed unmatched. The clonotype originates from a woman between 45 and 60 years old in good health. Material: blood. The J gene is TRBJ1-4, the V gene TRBV19; 8 positions match TRBD1. In nucleotides, the CDR3 is TGTGCCAGTAAGACAGGGGTCGGCCTTAATGAAAAACTGTTTTTT. It specifies CASKTGVGLNEKLFF.